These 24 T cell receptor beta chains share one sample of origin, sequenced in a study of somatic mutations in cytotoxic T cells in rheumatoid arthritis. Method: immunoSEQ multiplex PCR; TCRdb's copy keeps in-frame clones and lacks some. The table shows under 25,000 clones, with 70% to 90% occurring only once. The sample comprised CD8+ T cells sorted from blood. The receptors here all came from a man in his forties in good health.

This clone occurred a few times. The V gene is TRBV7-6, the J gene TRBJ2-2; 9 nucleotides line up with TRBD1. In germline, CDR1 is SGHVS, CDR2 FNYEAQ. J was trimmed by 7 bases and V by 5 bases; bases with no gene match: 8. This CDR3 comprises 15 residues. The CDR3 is CASSAGTGTHGELFF. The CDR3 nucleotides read TGTGCCAGCAGCGCCGGGACAGGGACGCACGGGGAGCTGTTTTTT.

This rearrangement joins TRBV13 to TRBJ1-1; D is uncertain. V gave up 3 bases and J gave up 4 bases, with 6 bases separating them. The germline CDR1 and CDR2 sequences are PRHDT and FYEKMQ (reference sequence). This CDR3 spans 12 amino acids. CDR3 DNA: TGTGCCAGCAGCTTGGGTGTCACTGAAGCTTTCTTT. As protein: CASSLGVTEAFF. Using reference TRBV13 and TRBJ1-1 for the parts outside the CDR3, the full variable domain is AAGVIQSPRHLIKEKRETATLKCYPIPRHDTVYWYQQGPGQDPQFLISFYEKMQSDKGSIPDRFSAQQFSDYHSELNMSSLELGDSALYFCASSLGVTEAFFGQGTRLTVV.

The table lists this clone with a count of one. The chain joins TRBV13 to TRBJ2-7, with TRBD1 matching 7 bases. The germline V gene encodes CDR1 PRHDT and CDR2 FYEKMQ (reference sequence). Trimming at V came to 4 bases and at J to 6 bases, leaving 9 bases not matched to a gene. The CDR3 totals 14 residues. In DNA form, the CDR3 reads TGTGCCAGCAGCTCAGGGGGTTACTCACTCGAGCAGTACTTC. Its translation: CASSSGGYSLEQYF.

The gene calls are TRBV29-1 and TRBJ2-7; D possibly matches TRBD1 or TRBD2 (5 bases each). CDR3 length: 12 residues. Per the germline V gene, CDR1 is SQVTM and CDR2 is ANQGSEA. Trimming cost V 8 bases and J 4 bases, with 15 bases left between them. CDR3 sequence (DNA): TGCAGCTGCCTTCAGGGAGCGTACGAGCAGTACTTC. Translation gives CSCLQGAYEQYF.

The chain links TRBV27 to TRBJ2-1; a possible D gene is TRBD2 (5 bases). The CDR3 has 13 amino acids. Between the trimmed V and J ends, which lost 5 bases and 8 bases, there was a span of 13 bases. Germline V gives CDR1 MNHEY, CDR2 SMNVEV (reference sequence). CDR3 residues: CASSRRAGDEQFF. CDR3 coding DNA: TGTGCCAGCAGTCGGCGGGCGGGCGATGAGCAGTTCTTC.

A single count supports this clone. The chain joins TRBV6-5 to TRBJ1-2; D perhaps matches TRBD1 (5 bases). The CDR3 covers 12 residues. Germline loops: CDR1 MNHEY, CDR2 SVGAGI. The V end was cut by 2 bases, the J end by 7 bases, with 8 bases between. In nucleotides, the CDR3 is TGTGCCAGCAGTTACGAAGGGGTTGGCTACACCTTC. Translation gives CASSYEGVGYTF.

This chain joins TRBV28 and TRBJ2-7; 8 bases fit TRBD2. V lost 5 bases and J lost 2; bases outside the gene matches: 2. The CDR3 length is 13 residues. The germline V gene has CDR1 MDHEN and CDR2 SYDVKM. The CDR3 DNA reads TGTGCCAGCAGTGCGGGACTAGCCTACGAGCAGTACTTC. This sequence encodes CASSAGLAYEQYF.

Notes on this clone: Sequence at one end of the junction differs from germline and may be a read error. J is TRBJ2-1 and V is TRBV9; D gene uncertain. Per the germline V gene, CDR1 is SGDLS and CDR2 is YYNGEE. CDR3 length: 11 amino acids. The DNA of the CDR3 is TGTGCCAGCAGCTCCGACAATGAGCAGTTCTTC. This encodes CASSSDNEQFF.

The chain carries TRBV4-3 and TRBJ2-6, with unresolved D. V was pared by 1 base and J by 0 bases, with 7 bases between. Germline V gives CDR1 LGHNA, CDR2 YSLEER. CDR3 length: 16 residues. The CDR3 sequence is CASSQGPNSGANVLTF. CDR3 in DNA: TGCGCCAGCAGCCAAGGACCAAACTCTGGGGCCAACGTCCTGACTTTC.

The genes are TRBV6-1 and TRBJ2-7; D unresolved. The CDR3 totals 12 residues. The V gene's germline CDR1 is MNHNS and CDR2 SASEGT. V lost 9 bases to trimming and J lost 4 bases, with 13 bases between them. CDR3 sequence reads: CASFLVRYEQYF. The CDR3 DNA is TGTGCCAGTTTTCTCGTGCGATACGAGCAGTACTTC.

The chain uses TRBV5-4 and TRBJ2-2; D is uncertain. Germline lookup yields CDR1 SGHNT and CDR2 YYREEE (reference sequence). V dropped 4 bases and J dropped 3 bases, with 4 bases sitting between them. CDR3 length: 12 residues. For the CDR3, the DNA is TGTGCCAGCAGCCAATACACCGGGGAGCTGTTTTTT. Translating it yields CASSQYTGELFF.

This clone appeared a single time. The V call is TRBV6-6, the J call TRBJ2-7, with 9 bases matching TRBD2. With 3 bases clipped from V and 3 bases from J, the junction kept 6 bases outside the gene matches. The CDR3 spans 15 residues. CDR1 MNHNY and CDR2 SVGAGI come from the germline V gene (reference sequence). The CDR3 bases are TGTGCCAGCAGTTATTACGGACTAGCGCTCTACGAGCAGTACTTC. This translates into CASSYYGLALYEQYF.

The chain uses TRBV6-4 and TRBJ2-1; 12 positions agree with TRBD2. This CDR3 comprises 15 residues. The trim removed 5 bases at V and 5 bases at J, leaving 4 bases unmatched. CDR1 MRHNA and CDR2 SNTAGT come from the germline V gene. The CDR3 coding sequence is TGTGCCAGCAGTCCGACTAGCGGGAGTAACAATGAGCAGTTCTTC. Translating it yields CASSPTSGSNNEQFF.

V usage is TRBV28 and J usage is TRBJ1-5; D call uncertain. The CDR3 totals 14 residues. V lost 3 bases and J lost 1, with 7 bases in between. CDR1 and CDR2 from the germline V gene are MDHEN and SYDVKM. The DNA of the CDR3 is TGTGCCAGCAGTTTGTTAGCCAGCAATCAGCCCCAGCATTTT. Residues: CASSLLASNQPQHF.

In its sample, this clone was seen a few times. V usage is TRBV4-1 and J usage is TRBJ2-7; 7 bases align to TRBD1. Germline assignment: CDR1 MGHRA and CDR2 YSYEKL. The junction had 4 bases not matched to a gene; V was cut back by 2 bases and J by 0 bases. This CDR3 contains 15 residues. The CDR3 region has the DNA TGCGCCAGCAGCCAACGAAGGGACAGCTCCTACGAGCAGTACTTC. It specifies CASSQRRDSSYEQYF.

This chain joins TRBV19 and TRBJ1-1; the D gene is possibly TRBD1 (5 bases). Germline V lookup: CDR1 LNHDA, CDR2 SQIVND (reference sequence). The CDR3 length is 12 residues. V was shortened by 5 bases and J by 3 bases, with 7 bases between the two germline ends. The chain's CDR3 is CASSPGDTEAFF. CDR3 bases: TGTGCCAGTAGTCCGGGGGACACTGAAGCTTTCTTT.

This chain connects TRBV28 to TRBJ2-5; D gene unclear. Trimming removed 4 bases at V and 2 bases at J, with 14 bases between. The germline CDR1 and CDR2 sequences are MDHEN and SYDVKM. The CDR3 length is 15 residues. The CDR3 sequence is CASSYSARNQETQYF. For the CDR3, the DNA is TGTGCCAGCAGTTACTCAGCGAGAAATCAAGAGACCCAGTACTTC.

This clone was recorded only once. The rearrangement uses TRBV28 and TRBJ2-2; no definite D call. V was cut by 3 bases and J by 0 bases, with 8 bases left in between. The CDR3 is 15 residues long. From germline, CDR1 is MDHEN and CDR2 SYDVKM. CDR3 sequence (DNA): TGTGCCAGCAGTTTTGGTCAGACGAACACCGGGGAGCTGTTTTTT. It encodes CASSFGQTNTGELFF.

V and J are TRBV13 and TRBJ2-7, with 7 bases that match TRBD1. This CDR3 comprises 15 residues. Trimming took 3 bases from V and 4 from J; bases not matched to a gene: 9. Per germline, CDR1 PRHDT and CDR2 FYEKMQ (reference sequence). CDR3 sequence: CASSFGRGQWYEQYF. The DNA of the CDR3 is TGTGCCAGCAGCTTCGGTCGGGGACAGTGGTACGAGCAGTACTTC.

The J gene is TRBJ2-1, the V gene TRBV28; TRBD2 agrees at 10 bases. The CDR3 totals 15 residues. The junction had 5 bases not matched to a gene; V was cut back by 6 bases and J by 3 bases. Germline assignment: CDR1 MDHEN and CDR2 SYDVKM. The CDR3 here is CASSYLAGGYNEQFF. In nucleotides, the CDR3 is TGTGCCAGCAGCTATTTAGCGGGAGGCTACAATGAGCAGTTCTTC.

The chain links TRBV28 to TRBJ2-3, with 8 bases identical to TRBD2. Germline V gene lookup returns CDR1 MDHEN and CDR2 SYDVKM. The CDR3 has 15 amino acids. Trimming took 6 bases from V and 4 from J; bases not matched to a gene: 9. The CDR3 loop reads CASRQLAEDPDTQYF. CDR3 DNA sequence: TGTGCCAGCAGACAACTAGCGGAAGACCCAGATACGCAGTATTTT.

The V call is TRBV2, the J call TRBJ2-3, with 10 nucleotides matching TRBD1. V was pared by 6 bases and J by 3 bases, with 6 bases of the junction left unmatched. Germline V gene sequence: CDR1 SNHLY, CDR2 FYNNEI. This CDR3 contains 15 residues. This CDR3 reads CASSADRGRTDTQYF. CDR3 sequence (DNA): TGTGCCAGCAGCGCAGACAGGGGGCGGACAGATACGCAGTATTTT.

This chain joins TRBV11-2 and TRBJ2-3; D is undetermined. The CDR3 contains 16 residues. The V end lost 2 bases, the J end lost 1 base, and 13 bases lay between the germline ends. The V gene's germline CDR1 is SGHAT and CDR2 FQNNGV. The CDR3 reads CASSLTRQPGTDTQYF. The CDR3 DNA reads TGTGCCAGCAGCTTAACCCGCCAGCCTGGCACAGATACGCAGTATTTT.

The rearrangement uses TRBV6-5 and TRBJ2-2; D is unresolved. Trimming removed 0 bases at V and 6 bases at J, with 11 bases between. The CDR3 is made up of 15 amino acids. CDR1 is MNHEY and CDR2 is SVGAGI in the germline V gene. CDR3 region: CASSYSSSVAGELFF. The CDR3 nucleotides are TGTGCCAGCAGTTACTCGAGTTCTGTTGCCGGGGAGCTGTTTTTT.